Presented here are 13 T cell receptor beta chains from one specimen sequenced in a study of T cells in Graves' hyperthyroidism and ophthalmopathy (dated by TCRdb to about 2019). Library creation used multiplex PCR. The run used an Illumina HiSeq 2000. Amplification of TCR beta CDR3 regions was carried out from RNA transcripts. The TCR CDR3 was subjected to a first round of RT-PCR using the HTBI primer set and the Qiagen OneStep RT-PCR kit. TCRdb handled the public reads itself, with Q25 trimming in fastp and clone calling in MiXCR, and kept productive beta chains. Each entry is one CDR3 protein sequence, shown with its most common DNA and genes. Counted in this sample were about 540,000 distinct CDR3 sequences; roughly 50% of them appeared once. The ten most abundant clones make up around 8% of the sample. The sample taken for sequencing was peripheral blood or thyroid tissue (not recorded which). The receptors were gathered from a woman aged 18-29 years with Graves' hyperthyroidism.

This clonotype was counted a few times. The J gene is TRBJ2-3, the V gene TRBV29-1; no firm D call. V shed 4 bases and J shed 3 bases, with 14 bases lying between them. The CDR3 length is 14 residues. CDR1 and CDR2 (germline): SQVTM, ANQGSEA. CDR3 coding DNA: TGCAGCGTTGTTGTTCCGGCTGTTACAGATACGCAGTATTTT. Translating it yields CSVVVPAVTDTQYF.

This clonotype was seen a handful of times. The V call is TRBV3-1, the J call TRBJ1-5; 10 bases fit TRBD1. Germline V lookup: CDR1 LGHDT, CDR2 YNNKEL (reference sequence). Trimming removed 4 bases from V and 3 bases from J; junction bases left unmatched: 12. The CDR3 covers 18 residues. In nucleotides, the CDR3 is TGTGCCAGCAGCCCCCGGGACAGGGGATTCCGCCACAATCAGCCCCAGCATTTT. Translating gives CASSPRDRGFRHNQPQHF.

The chain links TRBV10-3 to TRBJ1-5; a weak D match, TRBD1 (5 bases). Germline CDR1 is ENHRY and CDR2 is SYGVKD. With 7 bases removed from V and 2 bases from J, the gap between germline ends came to 9 bases. The CDR3 is 13 amino acids. CDR3 DNA: TGTGCCATCACCTGGGACGGCAATCAGCCCCAGCATTTT. This gives the protein CAITWDGNQPQHF.

Of note for this clonotype: This clone may be a read error of a much larger clone one base away. This chain connects TRBV9 to TRBJ1-4; the D gene is possibly TRBD1 (5 bases). Trimming removed 0 bases from V and 8 bases from J, with 8 bases in between. CDR1 and CDR2 (germline): SGDLS, YYNGEE. The CDR3 is made up of 13 amino acids. The CDR3 protein is CASSVGDSEKLFF. CDR3 in DNA: TGTGCCAGCAGCGTAGGAGACAGCGAAAAACTGTTTTTT.

This clonotype has ten or more counts. The chain employs TRBV7-9 and TRBJ2-5; D may be TRBD1 (6 bases). Trimming removed 2 bases from V and 2 bases from J, with 12 bases in between. CDR1 and CDR2 from the germline V gene are SEHNR and FQNEAQ (reference sequence). The CDR3 extends over 15 amino acids. CDR3 loop: CASSLLWQGQETQYF. The CDR3 DNA reads as TGTGCCAGCAGCTTACTTTGGCAGGGGCAAGAGACCCAGTACTTC.

This clonotype was seen many times. The J gene is TRBJ2-7, the V gene TRBV11-2; TRBD1 might be the D (6 bases). Germline loops: CDR1 SGHAT, CDR2 FQNNGV. The CDR3 sequence is 16 residues long. Trimming pared 6 bases from V and 1 base from J, leaving 19 bases between. CDR3 amino acids: CASRSTGMGWSYEQYF. CDR3 sequence (DNA): TGTGCCAGCAGATCAACAGGGATGGGTTGGTCCTACGAGCAGTACTTC.

This clonotype was recorded at least ten times. The chain carries TRBV20-1 and TRBJ1-6, with TRBD1 matching 7 bases. Germline CDR1 is DFQATT and CDR2 is SNEGSKA (reference sequence). V dropped 3 bases and J dropped 10; count of bases not matched to a gene: 9. The CDR3 covers 14 residues. The CDR3 region is CSARGLGGRSPLHF. CDR3 DNA: TGCAGTGCTAGGGGTTTAGGGGGCAGATCACCCCTCCACTTT.

In the case of this clonotype: At one boundary the junction diverges from the germline segment, which might be a read error. The V and J genes are TRBV10-3 and TRBJ1-1, with 8 bases lining up with TRBD1. Germline CDR1 reads ENHRY; CDR2 reads SYGVKD. The CDR3 runs to 12 residues. CDR3 nucleotide sequence: TGTGCCATCAGCGGACAGGGTATGGGGTTACTCTTT. It specifies CAISGQGMGLLF.

This clonotype was seen at least ten times. This chain uses TRBV11-2 with TRBJ1-3, with D possibly matching TRBD1 (5 bases). CDR1 is SGHAT, CDR2 FQNNGV, per germline. There are 13 residues in the CDR3. V dropped 4 bases and J dropped 8 bases, with 12 bases sitting between them. The CDR3 region is CASSSGTQDTIYF. Here the CDR3 DNA reads TGTGCCAGCAGCTCCGGGACTCAAGACACCATATATTTT.

CDR3 nucleotide sequence: TGCAGCGGTGGGACAGGTGGGTTGAACACTGAAGCTTTCTTT. Its protein is CSGGTGGLNTEAFF. The rearrangement joins TRBV20-1 to TRBJ1-1; 8 nucleotides agree with TRBD1. Germline loops: CDR1 DFQATT, CDR2 SNEGSKA (reference sequence). The CDR3 runs 14 residues.

This clonotype has more than one count but fewer than ten. The chain has TRBV15 and TRBJ2-3; D ambiguous. The CDR3 consists of 15 residues. Germline V lookup: CDR1 LNHNV, CDR2 YYDKDF (reference sequence). Deletions cut 0 bases from V and 2 bases from J, with 9 bases between. The CDR3 DNA sequence: TGTGCCACCAGCAGAGAGGGCCGATCCACAGATACGCAGTATTTT. This sequence encodes CATSREGRSTDTQYF.

The chain employs TRBV7-9 and TRBJ2-1; D is uncertain. Trimming left V 8 bases short and J 4 bases short, with 15 bases between. Germline CDR1 reads SEHNR; CDR2 reads FQNEAQ (reference sequence). CDR3 length equals 14 residues. CDR3 bases: TGTGCCAGCGGCCAAGGATTCTCGTACAATGAGCAGTTCTTC. Translation gives CASGQGFSYNEQFF.

This clonotype has just a few counts. The CDR3 DNA reads as TGTGCCAGCAGCGTAGAGGGCTTCGGCGGGGAGCTGTTTTTT. Translation: CASSVEGFGGELFF. The chain uses TRBV7-8 and TRBJ2-2; D is perhaps TRBD2 (5 bases). The germline V and J ends were trimmed by 5 bases and 7 bases, with 14 bases remaining between them. The CDR3 contains 14 residues. The germline V gene encodes CDR1 SGHVS and CDR2 FQNEAQ.